The sequence of this T cell receptor beta chain was determined in a study of T cells in Graves' hyperthyroidism and ophthalmopathy. Only a few counts were recorded for this clonotype. Researchers took RNA transcripts and amplified the TCR beta CDR3 regions from them. First-round RT-PCR targeting the TCR CDR3 was performed with the HTBI primer set. TCRdb recomputed calls from the multiplex PCR reads with MiXCR, one row per CDR3 protein. The repertoire includes around 580,000 distinct CDR3 sequences, over 15% of them detected once, and 18% sits in the top ten. CDR3 length: 14 amino acids. Germline-derived CDR1 and CDR2 are DFQATT and SNEGSKA (reference sequence). Trimming at V came to 1 base and at J to 7 bases, leaving 5 bases not matched to a gene.

The sequenced sample consisted of blood. The V gene is TRBV20-1, the J gene TRBJ1-2; TRBD1 agrees at 11 bases. The source is a woman under 30 with Graves' hyperthyroidism. The CDR3: CSARGTGGAGGYTF. The CDR3 bases are TGCAGTGCTAGAGGGACAGGGGGCGCGGGTGGCTACACCTTC.